Each of the 13 T cell receptor beta chains below was sequenced from the same sample in a study of cytomegalovirus exposure and HLA in healthy donors. The primer mix had 60 Vbeta and 13 Jbeta primers. The assay was immunoSEQ multiplex PCR, and TCRdb's table has in-frame clones only and misses some. Of roughly 100,000 clones detected, nearly 65% appear once; the ten largest clones hold under 5.5%. The sample taken for sequencing was PBMCs. The source of these receptors is a human donor in good health.

This clone has only a few counts. The rearrangement links TRBV7-2 to TRBJ2-7, with a possible D match to TRBD1 (5 bases). The germline gives CDR1 SGHTA, CDR2 FQGNSA. Trimming pared 3 bases from V and 3 bases from J, leaving 12 bases between. The CDR3 totals 14 residues. The CDR3 coding sequence is TGTGCCAGCAGCTTCATAGCTGACAGCTACGAGCAGTACTTC. Residues: CASSFIADSYEQYF.

The genes are TRBV5-4 and TRBJ2-1; TRBD1 matches at 9 bases. CDR3 length: 15 amino acids. J was trimmed by 4 bases and V by 0 bases; bases with no gene match: 2. Per germline, CDR1 SGHNT and CDR2 YYREEE (reference sequence). The CDR3 bases are TGTGCCAGCAGCTTGGGGACAGGGGCTTACAATGAGCAGTTCTTC. This encodes CASSLGTGAYNEQFF. The entire variable domain, with the rest obtained from reference TRBV5-4 and TRBJ2-1, is as follows: ETGVTQSPTHLIKTRGQQVTLRCSSQSGHNTVSWYQQALGQGPQFIFQYYREEENGRGNFPPRFSGLQFPNYSSELNVNALELDDSALYLCASSLGTGAYNEQFFGPGTRLTVL.

Regarding this clone: This same CDR3 is encoded by further DNA sequences in the sample. This rearrangement joins TRBV5-1 to TRBJ2-7; tentatively, D is TRBD1 (5 bases). The CDR3 loop spans 14 amino acids. Germline V gene data show CDR1 as SGHRS and CDR2 as YFSETQ. V dropped 1 base and J dropped 9 bases, with 17 bases sitting between them. This CDR3 reads CASSLLPQEKVQYF. In nucleotides, the CDR3 is TGCGCCAGCAGCTTGCTCCCACAGGAGAAAGTGCAGTACTTC.

This clone was recorded once. The V call is TRBV14, the J call TRBJ2-7; D is possibly TRBD2 (6 bases). Germline assignment: CDR1 SGHDN and CDR2 FVKESK. Deletions cut 2 bases from V and 3 bases from J, with 11 bases between. The CDR3 extends over 14 amino acids. In DNA, the CDR3 is TGTGCCAGCAGCCAATCCGGGGACTTCTACGAGCAGTACTTC. It codes for CASSQSGDFYEQYF.

CDR3 in amino acids: CAWRVQGANQPQHF. CDR3 bases: TGTGCCTGGAGGGTACAGGGGGCTAATCAGCCCCAGCATTTT. This chain joins TRBV30 and TRBJ1-5, with 9 bases that match TRBD1. The CDR3 loop spans 14 amino acids. Losses at the gene ends were 3 bases for V and 4 bases for J; bases not matched to a gene: 4. Germline values: CDR1 GTSNPN, CDR2 SVGIG (reference sequence).

This clone was counted only a few times. The J gene is TRBJ2-7, the V gene TRBV27, with a weak D call TRBD2 (6 bases). The CDR3 is made up of 13 amino acids. Germline V gene sequence: CDR1 MNHEY, CDR2 SMNVEV (reference sequence). Trimming pared 7 bases from V and 0 bases from J, leaving 10 bases between. The CDR3 is CASTSGPSYEQYF. The CDR3 region has the DNA TGTGCCAGCACCAGCGGGCCCTCCTACGAGCAGTACTTC.

In its sample, this clone was seen a few times. V is TRBV27 and J is TRBJ2-3; 10 bases fit TRBD2. Germline lookup yields CDR1 MNHEY and CDR2 SMNVEV (reference sequence). The CDR3 is 18 residues long. V dropped 2 bases and J dropped 2; count of bases not matched to a gene: 10. This chain's CDR3 is CASSLQAPLAGTTDTQYF. The DNA of the CDR3 is TGTGCCAGCAGTTTACAGGCGCCACTAGCGGGAACCACAGATACGCAGTATTTT.

This chain connects TRBV27 to TRBJ2-5; possibly TRBD2 for D (6 bases). There are 15 residues in the CDR3. Trimming pared 8 bases from V and 5 bases from J, leaving 21 bases between. The germline V gene encodes CDR1 MNHEY and CDR2 SMNVEV (reference sequence). The CDR3 loop is CASGFVGRLVETQYF. CDR3 DNA: TGTGCCAGCGGCTTTGTGGGGAGGTTGGTGGAGACCCAGTACTTC.

The chain employs TRBV2 and TRBJ1-5; weak D call: TRBD1 (5 bases). Trimming took 4 bases from V and 4 from J, leaving 11 bases between them. The CDR3 consists of 14 residues. The germline gives CDR1 SNHLY, CDR2 FYNNEI. This chain's CDR3 is CASSVISGNQPQHF. In DNA, the CDR3 is TGTGCCAGCAGTGTAATCTCAGGGAATCAGCCCCAGCATTTT.

This clone has just one count. The chain has TRBV7-8 and TRBJ2-1, with 7 bases fitting TRBD2. There are 15 residues in the CDR3. J lost 5 bases, V lost 5 bases, and 9 bases had no gene match. CDR1 and CDR2 from the germline V gene are SGHVS and FQNEAQ. CDR3: CASSPRRLANNEQFF. Here the CDR3 DNA reads TGTGCCAGCAGCCCGCGGAGACTAGCTAACAATGAGCAGTTCTTC.

The rearrangement links TRBV15 to TRBJ1-2; 10 nucleotides agree with TRBD1. J gave up 7 bases and V 2 bases, and 4 bases lay outside the gene matches. The CDR3 spans 14 residues. Germline V gene data show CDR1 as LNHNV and CDR2 as YYDKDF (reference sequence). CDR3 DNA: TGTGCCACCAGCAGACGACAGGGGGCCGGTGGCTACACCTTC. It translates to CATSRRQGAGGYTF.

A remark on this clone: At one of its ends the junction is not consistent with the germline gene, which may arise from a read error. V gene TRBV2 combines with J gene TRBJ1-6; D unclear. Germline CDR1 reads SNHLY; CDR2 reads FYNNEI. The CDR3 runs 12 residues. The CDR3 DNA is TGTGCCAGCAGTGAACCGCCTCTAGTCGTCTACTTT. Residues: CASSEPPLVVYF.

This rearrangement joins TRBV15 to TRBJ1-1; D possibly corresponds to TRBD1 (5 bases). CDR3 length equals 15 residues. V dropped 3 bases and J dropped 1 base, with 12 bases sitting between them. Germline V gene data show CDR1 as LNHNV and CDR2 as YYDKDF (reference sequence). DNA of the CDR3: TGTGCCACCAGCAGGCCGGGACTCAGGAACACTGAAGCTTTCTTT. Its protein is CATSRPGLRNTEAFF.